The 10 T cell receptor beta chains presented below share a single source sample, sequenced in a study of cytomegalovirus exposure and HLA in healthy donors. PCR employed 60 Vbeta and 13 Jbeta primers. Sequencing was performed with immunoSEQ multiplex PCR; in TCRdb, only in-frame clones are kept and a portion is missing. The repertoire holds 75,000 to 95,000 clones, roughly 73% seen once, with about 4.2% in the top ten. The sample consisted of PBMCs. The receptor source for this set is a male donor in good health and CMV-seropositive.

This chain links TRBV7-8 with TRBJ2-5; 11 bases map to TRBD2. The closer fit of TRBJ2-7 to the DNA end suggests the J call may be wrong. This CDR3 is built from 16 residues. In germline, CDR1 is SGHVS, CDR2 FQNEAQ. CDR3 nucleotides: TGTGCCAGCAGCTTATCCCTAGCGGGGGGCACCTACGAGCAGTACTTC. This codes for CASSLSLAGGTYEQYF.

The gene calls are TRBV6-5 and TRBJ2-7; D is perhaps TRBD1 (6 bases). V was clipped by 6 bases and J by 5 bases, with 8 bases between them. The germline V gene has CDR1 MNHEY and CDR2 SVGAGI. The CDR3 has 11 amino acids. CDR3 in DNA: TGTGCCAGCAGCGGGACAAACGAGCAGTACTTC. This translates into CASSGTNEQYF.

This sequence joins TRBV25-1 and TRBJ1-4; 7 nucleotides agree with TRBD1. Losses at the gene ends were 4 bases for V and 15 bases for J; bases not matched to a gene: 8. CDR3 length: 12 amino acids. The germline gives CDR1 MGHDK, CDR2 SYGVNS. The chain's CDR3 is CASSARDSLVFF. The CDR3 region has the DNA TGTGCCAGCAGTGCCCGGGACAGCTTAGTGTTTTTT.

The chain joins TRBV4-2 to TRBJ2-1, with 12 bases identical to TRBD2. This CDR3 comprises 17 residues. Germline lookup yields CDR1 LGHNA and CDR2 YNFKEQ. The V gene end was trimmed by 0 bases and the J gene end by 9 bases; junction bases not matched to a gene: 9. CDR3 DNA: TGTGCCAGCAGCCAAGAGAGGGCTAGCGGGGGGGCTTCTGAGCAGTTCTTC. It codes for CASSQERASGGASEQFF.

The gene calls are TRBV6-5 and TRBJ2-7; D may be TRBD2 (5 bases). Looked up from germline, CDR1 is MNHEY and CDR2 is SVGAGI. This CDR3 region has 13 residues. V shed 0 bases and J shed 4 bases, with 7 bases lying between them. As DNA, the CDR3 is TGTGCCAGCAGTTACTCGAGGGTTTACGAGCAGTACTTC. Amino acid sequence: CASSYSRVYEQYF.

The gene calls are TRBV6-5 and TRBJ1-5; D gene ambiguous. This CDR3 is built from 14 residues. The V end lost 6 bases, the J end lost 3 bases, and 12 bases lay between the germline ends. Germline-derived CDR1 and CDR2 are MNHEY and SVGAGI. This CDR3 is CASRPSKPNQPQHF. The CDR3 DNA reads TGTGCCAGCAGGCCCTCCAAGCCCAATCAGCCCCAGCATTTT.

The chain recombines TRBV18 with TRBJ2-1, with 9 bases fitting TRBD2. Germline trimming cut 6 bases from V and 7 bases from J; bases unmatched to any gene: 10. The CDR3 is 15 amino acids. The V gene's germline CDR1 is KGHSH and CDR2 LQKENI. CDR3 bases: TGTGCCAGCTCCGCCTTAGCGGGAGCGTTGAATGAGCAGTTCTTC. Translated, it gives CASSALAGALNEQFF.

The chain is built from TRBV27 and TRBJ2-2; 7 bases line up with TRBD2. The CDR3 loop spans 15 amino acids. The V and J ends lost 4 bases and 6 bases, in that order; junction bases with no gene match: 8. Germline-derived CDR1 and CDR2 are MNHEY and SMNVEV (reference sequence). The CDR3 DNA is TGTGCCAGCAGTTCCCCCGGACTAGACGCCGGGGAGCTGTTTTTT. Its translation is CASSSPGLDAGELFF.

The genes are TRBV5-1 and TRBJ2-2, with a possible D match to TRBD2 (6 bases). V lost 3 bases and J 4 bases, leaving 13 bases between the germline ends. The CDR3 is made up of 15 amino acids. Germline assignment: CDR1 SGHRS and CDR2 YFSETQ. The CDR3 loop is CASSSREFGTGELFF. The DNA for the CDR3 is TGCGCCAGCAGCTCACGGGAGTTTGGCACCGGGGAGCTGTTTTTT.

The chain uses TRBV9 and TRBJ1-5; 9 bases align to TRBD1. CDR3 length: 15 amino acids. Trimming removed 3 bases from V and 1 base from J; junction bases left unmatched: 2. CDR1 is SGDLS and CDR2 is YYNGEE in the germline V gene. The CDR3: CASSEGTGSNQPQHF. For the CDR3, the DNA is TGTGCCAGCAGCGAGGGGACAGGGAGCAATCAGCCCCAGCATTTT.